These 18 T cell receptor beta chains share one sample of origin, sequenced in a study of beta chain features in type 1 diabetes. Study results and caveats: Shortening that was moderate but significant affected the TCRB CDR3s of Type 1 diabetes patients in all four CD4+ subsets.

Sequencing targeted expressed TCRB transcripts, as all isolated RNA had been reverse transcribed. TCRdb's table, derived via immunoSEQ multiplex PCR, lists solely in-frame clones and lacks some. The sample holds 200,000 to 250,000 clones, approximately 15% seen once. These TCRs' antigens remain unknown. The sample consisted of naive CD4+ T cells from blood. The origin of the receptors is a man between 25 and 39 years old with type 1 diabetes.

The chain recombines TRBV12-5 with TRBJ2-7; the match to TRBD1 covers 8 bases. This CDR3 has 13 residues. The V and J ends lost 6 bases and 7 bases, in that order; junction bases with no gene match: 8. Per germline, CDR1 LGHNT and CDR2 FRNRAP. CDR3 nucleotide sequence: TGTGCTAGTGGCCTGGACAGGGTCAGGGAGCAGTACTTC. Its protein product is CASGLDRVREQYF.

The rearrangement joins TRBV4-1 to TRBJ1-2; 8 nucleotides line up with TRBD1. The V gene end was trimmed by 4 bases and the J gene end by 2 bases; junction bases not matched to a gene: 3. The CDR3 runs 14 residues. CDR1 MGHRA and CDR2 YSYEKL come from the germline V gene. CDR3 nucleotide sequence: TGCGCCAGCAGCCTGGACAGGGAGAACTATGGCTACACCTTC. Its translation is CASSLDRENYGYTF.

The chain recombines TRBV27 with TRBJ2-1, with a weak D call TRBD2 (6 bases). CDR3 length: 15 residues. The germline CDR1 and CDR2 sequences are MNHEY and SMNVEV (reference sequence). V was trimmed by 5 bases and J by 5 bases, leaving 16 bases between them. The CDR3 reads CASSPRDGGHNEQFF. The CDR3 nucleotides are TGTGCCAGCAGTCCCAGGGACGGGGGTCACAATGAGCAGTTCTTC.

The V call is TRBV19, the J call TRBJ2-7; 11 bases map to TRBD1. Germline assignment: CDR1 LNHDA and CDR2 SQIVND (reference sequence). The V and J ends lost 5 bases and 5 bases, in that order; junction bases with no gene match: 8. This CDR3 spans 15 amino acids. In nucleotides, the CDR3 is TGTGCCAGTAGTCCCCGGACAGGGGGCTTCCACGAGCAGTACTTC. Translating it yields CASSPRTGGFHEQYF.

This chain joins TRBV2 and TRBJ2-5; the match to TRBD1 covers 7 bases. After removal of 6 bases from V and 6 bases from J, the junction contained 10 bases not matched to a gene. Germline V lookup: CDR1 SNHLY, CDR2 FYNNEI. This CDR3 contains 14 residues. Here the CDR3 reads CASRIWDRQKTQYF. For the CDR3, the DNA is TGTGCCAGCAGGATCTGGGACAGACAAAAGACCCAGTACTTC.

The chain combines TRBV7-2 with TRBJ1-5; 8 bases are shared with TRBD1. Losses at the gene ends were 1 base for V and 7 bases for J; bases not matched to a gene: 3. The CDR3 is 14 residues long. Germline lookup yields CDR1 SGHTA and CDR2 FQGNSA. CDR3: CASSLGTGRQPQHF. DNA of the CDR3: TGTGCCAGCAGCTTAGGGACAGGGAGGCAGCCCCAGCATTTT.

V is TRBV6-1 and J is TRBJ2-3; perhaps TRBD1 as D (5 bases). CDR3 size: 14 residues. The ends were cut back, 5 bases at V and 4 bases at J, with 13 bases in the middle. Germline V gene sequence: CDR1 MNHNS, CDR2 SASEGT. Here the CDR3 DNA reads TGTGCCAGCAGTTCCCTAGTGGGGCCAGATACGCAGTATTTT. Amino acids: CASSSLVGPDTQYF.

This chain links TRBV6-6 with TRBJ2-1, with 8 nucleotides matching TRBD2. CDR1 and CDR2 (germline): MNHNY, SVGAGI (reference sequence). The CDR3 totals 15 residues. V gave up 6 bases and J gave up 8 bases; unmatched junction bases: 12. The CDR3 nucleotides are TGTGCCAGCAGCGAAGAGGCTAGCGGGTGGTATGAGCAGTTCTTC. It is translated as CASSEEASGWYEQFF.

This clone came up once. The gene calls are TRBV10-3 and TRBJ1-1; 9 nucleotides line up with TRBD1. The germline CDR1 and CDR2 sequences are ENHRY and SYGVKD. The ends lost 4 bases at V and 4 bases at J; junction bases unmatched: 13. The CDR3 runs to 17 residues. CDR3 DNA: TGTGCCATCAGTGTCTCGGGACAGGGCCGAGTAGTCACTGAAGCTTTCTTT. Protein: CAISVSGQGRVVTEAFF.

The chain employs TRBV30 and TRBJ1-1; 9 positions match TRBD1. Per the germline V gene, CDR1 is GTSNPN and CDR2 is SVGIG (reference sequence). This CDR3 contains 13 residues. Trimming at V came to 5 bases and at J to 1 base, leaving 2 bases not matched to a gene. Here the CDR3 reads CAWQTGGNTEAFF. For the CDR3, the DNA is TGTGCCTGGCAGACAGGGGGGAACACTGAAGCTTTCTTT.

This clone turned up a few times. The chain links TRBV5-1 to TRBJ2-5; no definite D call. This CDR3 comprises 16 residues. Trimming pared 0 bases from V and 4 bases from J, leaving 16 bases between. CDR1 and CDR2 (germline): SGHRS, YFSETQ. CDR3 protein: CASSLVTQRLAETQYF. Here the CDR3 DNA reads TGCGCCAGCAGCTTGGTGACACAACGCCTCGCAGAGACCCAGTACTTC.

This chain connects TRBV14 to TRBJ2-7, with D unresolved. The CDR3 loop spans 11 amino acids. Germline CDR1 reads SGHDN; CDR2 reads FVKESK. Trimming pared 1 base from V and 12 bases from J, leaving 10 bases between. The DNA for the CDR3 is TGTGCCAGCAGCCAAGGTGCGGCCTCGTACTTC. Translation: CASSQGAASYF.

The V gene is TRBV15, the J gene TRBJ2-3; a possible D gene is TRBD2 (7 bases). Germline CDR1 reads LNHNV; CDR2 reads YYDKDF (reference sequence). CDR3 length: 14 amino acids. Trimming pared 6 bases from V and 4 bases from J, leaving 14 bases between. The CDR3 loop reads CATRGGGAADTQYF. CDR3 nucleotide sequence: TGTGCCACCAGGGGAGGGGGGGCTGCAGATACGCAGTATTTT.

This chain connects TRBV9 to TRBJ1-1; D perhaps matches TRBD1 (6 bases). Germline CDR1 and CDR2: SGDLS and YYNGEE. The CDR3 is made up of 14 amino acids. The ends were cut back, 0 bases at V and 4 bases at J, with 10 bases in the middle. The CDR3 DNA is TGTGCCAGCAGCGTAGGGGGCAGGGGCACTGAAGCTTTCTTT. Translating it yields CASSVGGRGTEAFF.

The chain combines TRBV5-1 with TRBJ2-1; tentative D call: TRBD1 (6 bases). This CDR3 region has 15 residues. CDR1 is SGHRS, CDR2 YFSETQ, per germline. Trimming cost V 7 bases and J 0 bases, with 14 bases left between them. This chain's CDR3 is CASHRDRFSYNEQFF. CDR3 in DNA: TGCGCCAGCCATAGAGACAGGTTCTCCTACAATGAGCAGTTCTTC.

Of note for this clone: Within the sample, other DNA sequences also encode this same CDR3. Written as DNA, the CDR3 is TGTGCCAGCTCACCGGGACAGGGTAATGAAAAACTGTTTTTT. It yields the protein CASSPGQGNEKLFF. V gene TRBV18 combines with J gene TRBJ1-4, with 9 bases aligning to TRBD1. CDR1 is KGHSH, CDR2 LQKENI, per germline. V lost 3 bases to trimming and J lost 4 bases; unmatched junction nucleotides: 0. This CDR3 contains 14 residues.

The V call is TRBV23-1, the J call TRBJ1-1; D is uncertain. TRBV23-1 is filed as an ORF, its function uncertain. V was cut by 0 bases and J by 0 bases, with 11 bases left in between. This CDR3 is 16 amino acids long. CDR3 residues: CASSQSVAVLNTEAFF. CDR3 coding DNA: TGCGCCAGCAGTCAATCGGTCGCGGTCTTGAACACTGAAGCTTTCTTT.

The V and J genes are TRBV7-9 and TRBJ1-2; 7 bases match TRBD1. CDR3 length: 16 amino acids. Per germline, CDR1 SEHNR and CDR2 FQNEAQ (reference sequence). J was trimmed by 2 bases and V by 5 bases; bases with no gene match: 11. The CDR3, as DNA: TGTGCCAGCAGCCTCCCCGGGACAGCTATGAACTATGGCTACACCTTC. Protein product: CASSLPGTAMNYGYTF.